This T cell receptor (beta chain) was identified in a study of cytomegalovirus exposure and HLA in healthy donors. In the case of this clone: No antigen is known for it.

Whole-study findings and limits: Across donors, most TCRs were seen rarely, yet some public ones were widespread. TCR beta chains numbering more than 150 were designated cytomegalovirus-associated.

TCRdb's copy holds only in-frame clones and misses some; the assay was immunoSEQ multiplex PCR. There are some 200,000 clones in the sample; roughly 86% occur only once, and around 7.2% lies in the top ten. Sequenced sample: PBMCs. The TCR sequence derives from a man under 40 in good health and CMV-seropositive.

CDR3 loop: CASSQVWGSSYNEQFF. CDR3 DNA sequence: TGTGCCAGCAGCCAGGTTTGGGGAAGCTCCTACAATGAGCAGTTCTTC. This chain connects TRBV11-1 to TRBJ2-1; D remains ambiguous. CDR3 size: 16 residues. Germline V gene sequence: CDR1 SGHAT, CDR2 FQDESV (reference sequence). With 5 bases removed from V and 0 bases from J, the gap between germline ends came to 14 bases.